Listed here are 8 T cell receptor beta chains from one sample, sequenced in a study of blood T cell repertoires in COVID-19. The protocol was immunoSEQ multiplex PCR, while the TCRdb copy is restricted to in-frame clones and leaves out a portion. The sample records tens of thousands of clones, 70% to 90% being singletons. Sequencing was performed on peripheral blood. The receptors here all came from a young man with acute or convalescent COVID-19.

This chain links TRBV28 with TRBJ1-2; 9 positions agree with TRBD1. V shed 5 bases, J shed 5 bases, and the junction held 9 bases outside the gene matches. The CDR3 is 15 amino acids. Germline V gene data show CDR1 as MDHEN and CDR2 as SYDVKM. CDR3 nucleotides: TGTGCCAGCAGTATAAACAGGGGGCGCGTTTATGGCTACACCTTC. Translated: CASSINRGRVYGYTF.

The V gene is TRBV7-3, the J gene TRBJ2-1; TRBD2 matches 12 bases. CDR3 size: 15 residues. CDR1 and CDR2 from the germline V gene are SGHTA and FQGTGA. Germline trimming cut 5 bases from V and 3 bases from J; bases unmatched to any gene: 2. The CDR3 loop is CASSPGLAGYNEQFF. CDR3 coding DNA: TGTGCCAGCAGCCCGGGACTAGCGGGCTACAATGAGCAGTTCTTC.

The V call is TRBV6-1, the J call TRBJ1-5; TRBD1 might be the D (6 bases). The CDR3 length is 15 residues. Germline lookup yields CDR1 MNHNS and CDR2 SASEGT. Trimming pared 1 base from V and 3 bases from J, leaving 10 bases between. CDR3 region: CASSEGQVFNQPQHF. As DNA, the CDR3 is TGTGCCAGCAGTGAAGGACAGGTTTTCAATCAGCCCCAGCATTTT.

The chain recombines TRBV10-3 with TRBJ1-3; D possibly corresponds to TRBD1 (6 bases). CDR3 size: 14 residues. The V end was cut by 0 bases, the J end by 3 bases, with 6 bases between. Germline V gives CDR1 ENHRY, CDR2 SYGVKD. Here the CDR3 reads CAISESRGGNTIYF. The CDR3 nucleotides read TGTGCCATCAGTGAGTCCAGGGGTGGAAACACCATATATTTT.

The rearrangement links TRBV9 to TRBJ1-2; maybe TRBD1 (6 bases). V dropped 0 bases and J dropped 1 base, with 19 bases sitting between them. The CDR3 runs 18 residues. Per germline, CDR1 SGDLS and CDR2 YYNGEE. For the CDR3, the DNA is TGTGCCAGCAGCGTAGTCTCGGGACACCATTTAATTAACTATGGCTACACCTTC. It translates to CASSVVSGHHLINYGYTF.

The chain uses TRBV5-1 and TRBJ2-5; tentatively, D is TRBD1 (6 bases). Trimming removed 0 bases from V and 4 bases from J, with 10 bases in between. The CDR3 spans 14 residues. Per the germline V gene, CDR1 is SGHRS and CDR2 is YFSETQ. CDR3 sequence: CASSLGGRRETQYF. Here the CDR3 DNA reads TGCGCCAGCAGCTTGGGGGGGCGCAGAGAGACCCAGTACTTC.

This clone was recorded once. The gene calls are TRBV6-5 and TRBJ1-6; D unresolved. The CDR3 covers 16 residues. V was clipped by 0 bases and J by 9 bases, with 15 bases between them. The germline CDR1 and CDR2 sequences are MNHEY and SVGAGI. The CDR3 is CASSYSIVQSPSPLHF. The CDR3 DNA is TGTGCCAGCAGTTACTCGATAGTACAGTCTCCTTCACCCCTCCACTTT.

In DNA, the CDR3 is TGCGCCAGCAGTGAGACAGTGAACACTGAAGCTTTCTTT. It encodes CASSETVNTEAFF. The V and J genes are TRBV10-2 and TRBJ1-1; D is unclear. This CDR3 has 13 residues. The V and J ends lost 2 bases and 0 bases respectively, with 4 bases between them. In germline, CDR1 is WSHSY, CDR2 SAAADI.